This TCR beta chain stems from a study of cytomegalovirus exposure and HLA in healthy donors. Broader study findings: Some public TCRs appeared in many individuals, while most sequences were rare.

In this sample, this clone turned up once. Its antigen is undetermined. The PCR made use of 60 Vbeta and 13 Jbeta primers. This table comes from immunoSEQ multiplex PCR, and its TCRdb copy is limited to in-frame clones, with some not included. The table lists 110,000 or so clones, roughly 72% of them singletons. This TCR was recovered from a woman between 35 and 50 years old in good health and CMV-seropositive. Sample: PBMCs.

The CDR3 bases are TGTGCCAGCAGCTACAGGGAAGGGGGAGAGTTGGGAGCTTTCTTT. It yields the protein CASSYREGGELGAFF. The rearrangement links TRBV11-3 to TRBJ1-1; TRBD1 might be the D (6 bases). The CDR3 covers 15 residues. Germline-derived CDR1 and CDR2 are SGHNT and YENEEA. Trimming removed 4 bases at V and 10 bases at J, with 22 bases between.